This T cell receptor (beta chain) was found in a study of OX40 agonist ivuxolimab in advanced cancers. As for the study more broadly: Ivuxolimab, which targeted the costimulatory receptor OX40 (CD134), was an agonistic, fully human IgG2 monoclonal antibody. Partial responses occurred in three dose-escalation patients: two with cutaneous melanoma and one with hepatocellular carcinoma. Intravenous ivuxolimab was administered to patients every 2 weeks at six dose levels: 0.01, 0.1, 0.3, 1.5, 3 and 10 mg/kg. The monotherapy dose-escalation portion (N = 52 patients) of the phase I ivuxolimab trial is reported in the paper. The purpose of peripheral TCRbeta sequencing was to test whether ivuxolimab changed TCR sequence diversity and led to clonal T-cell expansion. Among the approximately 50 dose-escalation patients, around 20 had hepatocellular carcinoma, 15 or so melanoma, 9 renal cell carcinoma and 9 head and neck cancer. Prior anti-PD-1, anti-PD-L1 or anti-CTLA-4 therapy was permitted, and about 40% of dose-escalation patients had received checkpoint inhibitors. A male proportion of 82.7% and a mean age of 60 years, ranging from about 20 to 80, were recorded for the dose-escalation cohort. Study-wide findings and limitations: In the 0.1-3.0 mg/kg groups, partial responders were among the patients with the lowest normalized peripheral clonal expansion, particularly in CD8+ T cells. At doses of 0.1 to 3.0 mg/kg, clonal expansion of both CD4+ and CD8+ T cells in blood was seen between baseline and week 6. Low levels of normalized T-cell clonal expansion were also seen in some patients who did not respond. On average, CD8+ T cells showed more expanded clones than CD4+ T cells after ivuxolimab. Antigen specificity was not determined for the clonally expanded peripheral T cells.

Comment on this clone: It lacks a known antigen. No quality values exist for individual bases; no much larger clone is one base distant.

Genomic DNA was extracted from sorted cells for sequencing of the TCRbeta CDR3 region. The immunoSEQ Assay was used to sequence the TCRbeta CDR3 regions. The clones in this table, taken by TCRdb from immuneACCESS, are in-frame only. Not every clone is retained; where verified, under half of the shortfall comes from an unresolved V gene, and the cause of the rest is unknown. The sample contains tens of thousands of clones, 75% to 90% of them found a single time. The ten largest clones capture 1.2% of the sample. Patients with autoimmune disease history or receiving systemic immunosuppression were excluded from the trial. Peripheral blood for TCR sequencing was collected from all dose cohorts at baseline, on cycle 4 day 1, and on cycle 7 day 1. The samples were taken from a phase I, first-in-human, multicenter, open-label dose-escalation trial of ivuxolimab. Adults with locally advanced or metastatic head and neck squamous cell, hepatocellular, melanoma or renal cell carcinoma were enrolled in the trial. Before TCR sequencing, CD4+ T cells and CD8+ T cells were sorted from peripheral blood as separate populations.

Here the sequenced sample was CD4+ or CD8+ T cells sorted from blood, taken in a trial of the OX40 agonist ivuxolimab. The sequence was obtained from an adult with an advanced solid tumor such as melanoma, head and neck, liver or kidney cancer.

The sequenced DNA is TGTGCCAGCAGCTTTAGTGCAGGGGGCGCGATGAATGAGCAGTTCTTC. Its amino acids are CASSFSAGGAMNEQFF. The sequence joins TRBV7-9 to TRBJ2-1, and 8 junction bases match TRBD1. Unmatched junction bases come to 11, with V trimmed by 3 bases and J by 7 bases. The CDR1 and CDR2 encoded by the germline V gene (reference sequence) are SEHNR and FQNEAQ. The CDR3 numbers 16 residues from cysteine through phenylalanine. Only the CDR3 DNA is retained, 48 bases long and in frame from the first base.